This T cell receptor (beta chain) derives from a study of blood T cell repertoires in COVID-19. Study-level information: PBMCs, B-cell-depleted T cells, or T cells provided the cDNA or gDNA that made up the material.

The protocol was immunoSEQ multiplex PCR, while the TCRdb copy is restricted to in-frame clones and leaves out a portion. This table holds 310,000 or so clones, approximately 86% found once. Per the germline V gene, CDR1 is MNHEY and CDR2 is SVGAGI. The CDR3 is 16 amino acids. The J segment lost 5 bases and the V segment lost 0 bases, leaving 9 bases of the junction unmatched. The specimen sequenced was peripheral blood. The receptor comes from a man under 40 with COVID-19, enrolled during active disease. The chain carries TRBV6-5 and TRBJ2-5; 7 bases map to TRBD2. For the CDR3, the DNA is TGTGCCAGCAGTTACTCGGAGAGGGCCGGGGGGGAGACCCAGTACTTC. Amino acid sequence: CASSYSERAGGETQYF.